Listed here is a single TCR beta chain. What it binds is not known. 60 Vbeta and 13 Jbeta primers were used in PCR. Some clones are missing from TCRdb's copy, which holds only in-frame ones; the method was immunoSEQ multiplex PCR. The sample consists of tens of thousands of clones, 70% to 80% of them appearing once. The data were taken from a study of cytomegalovirus exposure and HLA in healthy donors. Broader study findings: A later analysis linked a missense variant in DCLRE1C to the trimming of TCR beta V and J genes. Later analysis found that TCR beta chains associated with HLA were more clonally expanded than other, equally common chains. The listing of roughly 160 TCR beta chains classed them as cytomegalovirus-associated.

The CDR3 is 15 residues long. V dropped 4 bases and J dropped 7 bases, with 17 bases sitting between them. CDR1 is SGHRS, CDR2 YFSETQ, per germline. Sampled while nominally healthy, donors likely had unrecorded immune exposures. The sample comprised PBMCs. The rearrangement uses TRBV5-1 and TRBJ2-2; D is undetermined. This clonotype originated in a man younger than 45 in good health and CMV-seronegative. The CDR3, as DNA: TGCGCCAGCAGCCCACGAGCTACCTTCGGCGGGGAGCTGTTTTTT. Protein sequence: CASSPRATFGGELFF.